This T cell receptor (beta chain) was sequenced for a study of CD8 T cells in Susac syndrome. Findings of the study overall: The relatively small number of individuals in the TCR sequencing and HLA analysis was acknowledged by the study.

An amount of RNA that ranged from about 0.45 to 1 ug was reverse transcribed with random hexamers. Amplification of TCR beta CDR3 used immunoSEQ multiplex PCR across 54 Vbeta and 13 Jbeta. Each CDR3 protein gets one entry after TCRdb re-called the immunoSEQ multiplex PCR reads with MiXCR. Counted here are 73,000 or so distinct CDR3 sequences, just under 95% occurring once; the ten biggest clones make up 0.3% to 0.4%. The ends lost 4 bases at V and 4 bases at J; junction bases unmatched: 5. Germline-derived CDR1 and CDR2 are LGHDT and YNNKEL (reference sequence). CDR3 length equals 15 residues. With regard to this clonotype: Its target is unknown.

Sequencing of TCR beta was carried out in blood CD8+ and CD4+ T cells. Treatment-naive patients with stable or active relapsing-remitting disease served as multiple sclerosis controls. The sample comprised CD8+ T cells from PBMCs. The chain is built from TRBV3-1 and TRBJ2-7; 12 bases match TRBD2. The source of this sequence is a human donor with multiple sclerosis. CDR3 amino acids: CASSPSGTSGYEQYF. In nucleotides, the CDR3 is TGTGCCAGCAGCCCTAGTGGGACTAGCGGGTACGAGCAGTACTTC.